This T cell receptor beta chain was sequenced during a study of control samples from healthy donors and cancer patients. The germline V and J ends were trimmed by 4 bases and 2 bases, with 14 bases remaining between them. The CDR3 length is 15 residues. CDR1 and CDR2 (germline): SGHAT, FQNNGV. Profiled with immunoSEQ multiplex PCR; TCRdb holds only in-frame clones, not every one. The sample lists 95,000 to 150,000 clones, around 87% occurring once. The receptor comes from a man aged 60 to 75 in good health. Material: blood. V is TRBV11-2 and J is TRBJ1-1; D call uncertain. The CDR3 region has the DNA TGTGCCAGCAGCTCCTGGCCCGAGTCCAACACTGAAGCTTTCTTT. This translates into CASSSWPESNTEAFF.